The 14 T cell receptor beta chains below come from one sample, sequenced in a study of patients and donors after allogeneic stem cell transplantation. TCRdb recomputed calls from the RT-PCR reads with MiXCR, one row per CDR3 protein. The repertoire has roughly 230,000 distinct CDR3 sequences, 11% to 15% of them found once; the top ten carry around 10%. Source material: blood, either unsorted or a sorted T cell fraction (not recorded which). The receptors were gathered from a human donor who was either an allogeneic HSCT recipient or a stem cell or donor lymphocyte infusion donor (not recorded which). It is not recorded whose cells these are; they may come from a transplant donor.

CDR3 amino acids: CASSLDPTSPKNIQYF. In DNA form, the CDR3 reads TGCGCCAGCAGCTTAGATCCTACTAGCCCCAAAAACATTCAGTACTTC. The chain has TRBV5-1 and TRBJ2-4, with D tentatively TRBD2 (6 bases). Germline V gene sequence: CDR1 SGHRS, CDR2 YFSETQ. The CDR3 is made up of 16 amino acids. The V end lost 2 bases, the J end lost 2 bases, and 14 bases lay between the germline ends.

The rearrangement links TRBV11-2 to TRBJ2-2, with 8 bases lining up with TRBD2. V trimming: 1 base; J trimming: 6 bases; junction bases outside the gene matches: 10. Germline CDR1 is SGHAT and CDR2 is FQNNGV. The CDR3 loop spans 17 amino acids. DNA of the CDR3: TGTGCCAGCAGCTTAGTGCGTTCTGGACTAGCATCCGGGGAGCTGTTTTTT. As protein: CASSLVRSGLASGELFF.

The rearrangement links TRBV12-3 or TRBV12-4 to TRBJ2-5; TRBD2 aligns across 9 bases. The CDR3 is made up of 16 amino acids. V lost 2 bases and J lost 6; bases outside the gene matches: 10. The CDR3 region has the DNA TGTGCCAGCAGTTTAATCGGGCGGGGGGGCGAAAAGACCCAGTACTTC. Translation gives CASSLIGRGGEKTQYF.

The V call is TRBV5-6, the J call TRBJ2-5; 12 nucleotides match TRBD2. The V segment lost 2 bases and the J segment 6 bases; nucleotides outside the gene matches: 11. Germline V CDR1 and CDR2: SGHDT, YYEEEE. The CDR3 has 17 amino acids. The CDR3 reads CASSFPLTSGRSQTQYF. CDR3 bases: TGTGCCAGCAGCTTCCCCTTGACTAGCGGGAGAAGCCAGACCCAGTACTTC.

In its sample, this clonotype was seen many times. The chain joins TRBV5-1 to TRBJ2-7; D is tentatively TRBD1 or TRBD2 (6 bases each). V lost 4 bases, J lost 3 bases, and 20 bases lay in between. The CDR3 is made up of 16 amino acids. Germline CDR1 and CDR2: SGHRS and YFSETQ. The CDR3 bases are TGCGCCAGCAGCCCTCGCTCGGGGGCCGGGAGCTACGAGCAGTACTTC. Translating it yields CASSPRSGAGSYEQYF.

V and J are TRBV6-1 and TRBJ2-6, with D possibly being TRBD1 (5 bases). Per germline, CDR1 MNHNS and CDR2 SASEGT. This CDR3 region has 14 residues. V was cut by 11 bases and J by 1 base, with 12 bases left in between. CDR3 sequence reads: CACQSGSGANVLTF. In nucleotides, the CDR3 is TGTGCCTGTCAGTCAGGGTCTGGGGCCAACGTCCTGACTTTC.

This clonotype turned up a few times. This chain connects TRBV7-2 to TRBJ2-3; 8 positions match TRBD2. This CDR3 spans 16 amino acids. The germline CDR1 and CDR2 sequences are SGHTA and FQGNSA. J gave up 7 bases and V 1 base, and 10 bases lay outside the gene matches. CDR3 protein: CASSLGITGGRHTQYF. CDR3 nucleotides: TGTGCCAGCAGCTTAGGAATAACGGGGGGGCGACATACGCAGTATTTT.

This sequence joins TRBV5-6 and TRBJ2-3, with D possibly TRBD2 on 6 matching bases. CDR1 and CDR2 from the germline V gene are SGHDT and YYEEEE. With 1 base removed from V and 1 base from J, the gap between germline ends came to 10 bases. The length of the CDR3 is 15 residues. CDR3 coding DNA: TGTGCCAGCAGCTTGACGGGAGAAGGCACAGATACGCAGTATTTT. It encodes CASSLTGEGTDTQYF.

This clonotype has just a few counts. This rearrangement joins TRBV21-1 to TRBJ1-5. TRBV21-1 is flagged as a pseudogene. The CDR3 covers 17 residues. The DNA for the CDR3 is TGTGCCAGCAGCATACCACAAGACACCCAAAGCAATCAGCCCCAGCATTTT. Translation: CASSIPQDTQSNQPQHF.

This clonotype was observed at least ten times. The chain joins TRBV12-3 or TRBV12-4 to TRBJ2-1; unclear D gene. V lost 0 bases, J lost 9 bases, and 9 bases lay in between. The CDR3 has 13 residues. The CDR3 spells CASSLAESFEQFF. CDR3 nucleotides: TGTGCCAGCAGTTTAGCCGAATCCTTTGAGCAGTTCTTC.

This clonotype has a count of ten or more. The V and J genes are TRBV4-3 and TRBJ2-5; perhaps TRBD1 as D (5 bases). The germline CDR1 and CDR2 sequences are LGHNA and YSLEER. V was cut by 1 base and J by 2 bases, with 14 bases left in between. The CDR3 is 16 residues long. CDR3 residues: CASSQGLLGAQETQYF. For the CDR3, the DNA is TGCGCCAGCAGCCAAGGCCTCCTAGGGGCACAAGAGACCCAGTACTTC.

V gene TRBV11-1 combines with J gene TRBJ2-5, with D possibly being TRBD1 or TRBD2 (7 bases each). The V end was cut by 4 bases, the J end by 2 bases, with 17 bases between. The germline V gene encodes CDR1 SGHAT and CDR2 FQDESV (reference sequence). The length of the CDR3 is 16 residues. The CDR3 DNA follows: TGTGCCAGCAGCTCCAGACAGGGAGGGAGGCAAGAGACCCAGTACTTC. This encodes CASSSRQGGRQETQYF.

The chain couples TRBV6-4 to TRBJ2-1; the D call may be TRBD1 or TRBD2 (6 bases each). The CDR3 extends over 16 amino acids. V lost 0 bases, J lost 2 bases, and 11 bases lay in between. Germline V gene sequence: CDR1 MRHNA, CDR2 SNTAGT. This chain's CDR3 is CASSDSRGAPYNEQFF. DNA of the CDR3: TGTGCCAGCAGTGACTCGAGGGGGGCACCCTACAATGAGCAGTTCTTC.

This clonotype has ten or more counts. The J gene is TRBJ1-3, the V gene TRBV4-3; D is unclear. The germline V gene encodes CDR1 LGHNA and CDR2 YSLEER. The CDR3 is made up of 13 amino acids. The germline V and J ends were trimmed by 5 bases and 4 bases, with 9 bases remaining between them. CDR3 region: CASSGGLGNTIYF. The CDR3 region has the DNA TGCGCCAGCAGCGGAGGTCTCGGAAACACCATATATTTT.